One TCR beta chain is described in this entry. Antigen unknown. The data are from a study of yellow fever vaccine responses in identical twins. Study results and limitations: After vaccination, twins' T cell response reportedly seemed partly convergent, partly personalized.

Germline-derived CDR1 and CDR2 are LGHNA and YSLEER. Trimming pared 4 bases from V and 7 bases from J, leaving 25 bases between. The CDR3 is made up of 17 amino acids. TCRdb re-derived calls from the RT-PCR reads in MiXCR, one entry per CDR3 protein. The sample records around 16,000 distinct CDR3 sequences, around 84% being singletons. The source of this sequence is a young woman who received the yellow fever vaccine. V and J are TRBV4-3 and TRBJ1-2; TRBD1 might be the D (5 bases). This specimen consisted of T cells from blood (PBMCs), unsorted or a sorted subset (not recorded which), obtained before or after yellow fever vaccination (not recorded which). The DNA of the CDR3 is TGCGCCAGCAGCCCCAACACTCCGGCAGGGATGATGGGTGGCTACACCTTC. Protein product: CASSPNTPAGMMGGYTF.